What follows is one T cell receptor (beta chain) and its context. This CDR3 spans 13 amino acids. Germline lookup yields CDR1 SNHLY and CDR2 FYNNEI. V lost 5 bases and J 1 base, leaving 8 bases between the germline ends. The data stem from a study of beta chain features in type 1 diabetes. The whole isolated RNA underwent reverse transcription, so sequencing captured expressed TCRB transcripts. The assay was immunoSEQ multiplex PCR, and TCRdb's table has in-frame clones only and misses some. The table records 150,000 to 180,000 clones, around 8.5% of them present only once. This clonotype was obtained from a man aged 18 to 35 in good health. The chain employs TRBV2 and TRBJ1-1, with D possibly TRBD1 on 5 matching bases. The sample consisted of central memory CD4+ T cells from blood. This chain's CDR3 is CASSNDRNTEAFF. In DNA, the CDR3 is TGTGCCAGCAGTAACGACAGGAACACTGAAGCTTTCTTT.